This T cell receptor beta chain was recovered during a study of T cell repertoires in cytomegalovirus infection. This clonotype was observed once. TCRdb itself ran the reads through MiXCR, one entry per CDR3 protein. The sample lists approximately 750,000 distinct CDR3 sequences, under 40% occurring once. Germline V gene lookup returns CDR1 ENHRY and CDR2 SYGVKD. Deletions cut 6 bases from V and 6 bases from J, with 15 bases between. This CDR3 spans 13 amino acids. Sequenced material: PBMCs. This TCR was recovered from a human donor in good health (CMV status not recorded). Some clones in this sample may be carry-over from other donors' samples. The V and J genes are TRBV10-3 and TRBJ2-7, with D possibly being TRBD1 or TRBD2 (5 bases each). The DNA of the CDR3 is TGTGCCATCAGGACGGCAGGGAGTCCCGAGCAGTACTTC. This translates into CAIRTAGSPEQYF.